The entry below gives a single TCR beta chain sequence along with its context. The data originate from a study of T-cell memory formation after mild COVID-19. The CDR3 is 16 residues long. Trimming took off 0 bases at V and 0 bases at J, with 9 bases between the two ends. Germline V gene sequence: CDR1 SGHTA, CDR2 FQGNSA. TCRdb reprocessed the 5' RACE reads via MiXCR and lists one record per CDR3 protein. This table has fewer than 400,000 distinct CDR3 sequences, about an eighth appearing once. The chain has TRBV7-2 and TRBJ2-1; no reliable D call. The TCR was taken from a man between 18 and 35 years old who had mild COVID-19 (a few samples of this study predate the infection). Cell type and time point are not known. Sequencing was done on a sample of PBMCs or a T cell subset sorted from them (not recorded which). CDR3 DNA: TGTGCCAGCAGCTTAGCCCCAGTGAGCTCCTACAATGAGCAGTTCTTC. Amino acids: CASSLAPVSSYNEQFF.